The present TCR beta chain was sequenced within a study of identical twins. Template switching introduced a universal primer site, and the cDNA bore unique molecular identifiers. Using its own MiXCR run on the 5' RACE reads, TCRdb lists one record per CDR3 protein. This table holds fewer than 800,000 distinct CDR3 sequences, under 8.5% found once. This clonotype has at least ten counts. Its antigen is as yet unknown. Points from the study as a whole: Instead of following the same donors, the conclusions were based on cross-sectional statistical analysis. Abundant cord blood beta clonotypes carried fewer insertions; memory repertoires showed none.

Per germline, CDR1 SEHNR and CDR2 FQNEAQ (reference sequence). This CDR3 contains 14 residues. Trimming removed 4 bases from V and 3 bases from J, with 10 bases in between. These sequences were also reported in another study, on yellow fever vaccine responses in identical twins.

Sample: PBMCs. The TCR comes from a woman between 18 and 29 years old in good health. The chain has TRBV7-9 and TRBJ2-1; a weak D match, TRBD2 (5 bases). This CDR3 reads CASSSGGNYNEQFF. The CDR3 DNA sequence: TGTGCCAGCAGCTCTGGAGGCAACTACAATGAGCAGTTCTTC. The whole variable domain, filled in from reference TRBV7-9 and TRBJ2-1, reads DTGVSQNPRHKITKRGQNVTFRCDPISEHNRLYWYRQTLGQGPEFLTYFQNEAQLEKSRLLSDRFSAERPKGSFSTLEIQRTEQGDSAMYLCASSSGGNYNEQFFGPGTRLTVL.